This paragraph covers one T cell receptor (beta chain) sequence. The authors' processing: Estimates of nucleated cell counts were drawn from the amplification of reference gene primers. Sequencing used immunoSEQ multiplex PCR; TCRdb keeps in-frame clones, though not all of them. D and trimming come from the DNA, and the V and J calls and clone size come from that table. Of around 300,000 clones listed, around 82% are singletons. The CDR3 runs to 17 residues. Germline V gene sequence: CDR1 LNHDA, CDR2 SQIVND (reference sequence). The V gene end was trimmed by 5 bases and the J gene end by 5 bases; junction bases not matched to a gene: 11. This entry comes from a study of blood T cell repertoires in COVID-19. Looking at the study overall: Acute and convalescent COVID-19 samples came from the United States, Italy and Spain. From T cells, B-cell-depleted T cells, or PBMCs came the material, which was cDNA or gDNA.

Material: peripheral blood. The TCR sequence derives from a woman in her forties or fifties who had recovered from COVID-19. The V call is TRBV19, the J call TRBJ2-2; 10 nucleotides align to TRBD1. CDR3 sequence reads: CASSPFGSGQGTGELFF. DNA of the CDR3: TGTGCCAGTAGTCCCTTCGGGTCGGGACAGGGGACCGGGGAGCTGTTTTTT.